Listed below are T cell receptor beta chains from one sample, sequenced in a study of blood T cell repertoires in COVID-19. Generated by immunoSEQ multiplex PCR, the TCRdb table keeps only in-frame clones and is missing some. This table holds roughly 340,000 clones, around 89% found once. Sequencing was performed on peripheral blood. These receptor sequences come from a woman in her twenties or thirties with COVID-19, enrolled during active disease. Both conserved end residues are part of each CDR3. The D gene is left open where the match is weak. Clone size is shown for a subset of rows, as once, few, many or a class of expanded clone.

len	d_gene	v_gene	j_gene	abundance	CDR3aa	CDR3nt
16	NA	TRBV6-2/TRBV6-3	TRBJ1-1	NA	CASSYPGGPMNTEAFF	TGTGCCAGCAGTTACCCGGGGGGGCCCATGAACACTGAAGCTTTCTTT
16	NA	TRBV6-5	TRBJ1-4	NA	CASSYSINLAGEKLFF	TGTGCCAGCAGTTACTCGATTAATCTGGCGGGTGAAAAACTGTTTTTT
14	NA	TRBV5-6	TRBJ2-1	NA	CASSLSGRGNEQFF	TGTGCCAGCAGCTTGTCGGGAAGGGGGAATGAGCAGTTCTTC
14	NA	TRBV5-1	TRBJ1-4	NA	CASSLTGLNEKLFF	TGCGCCAGCAGCTTGACAGGCCTTAATGAAAAACTGTTTTTT
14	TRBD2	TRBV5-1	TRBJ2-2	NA	CASSWGLDPGELFF	TGCGCCAGCAGCTGGGGACTAGACCCCGGGGAGCTGTTTTTT
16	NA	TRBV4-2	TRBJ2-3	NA	CASSQGVGAITGAQYF	TGTGCCAGCAGCCAAGGGGTAGGGGCCATTACGGGTGCGCAGTATTTT
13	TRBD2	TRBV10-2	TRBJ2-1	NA	CASSPGLDYEQFF	TGCGCCAGCAGTCCGGGACTAGATTATGAGCAGTTCTTC
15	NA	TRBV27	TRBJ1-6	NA	CASSYRSSYNSPLHF	TGTGCCAGCAGCTACAGGAGCTCCTATAATTCACCCCTCCACTTT
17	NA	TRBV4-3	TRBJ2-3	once	CASSQDGLGGGTDTQYF	TGCGCCAGCAGCCAAGATGGATTGGGTGGGGGGACAGATACGCAGTATTTT
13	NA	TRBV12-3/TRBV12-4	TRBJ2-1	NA	CASSYTSYNEQFF	TGTGCCAGCAGCTATACCTCGTACAATGAGCAGTTCTTC
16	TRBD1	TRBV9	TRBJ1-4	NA	CASSPQGGLSNEKLFF	TGTGCCAGCAGCCCCCAGGGGGGATTGTCTAATGAAAAACTGTTTTTT
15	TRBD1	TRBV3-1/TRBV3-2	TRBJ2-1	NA	CASSYWTGERNEQFF	TGTGCCAGCAGCTACTGGACAGGGGAAAGGAATGAGCAGTTCTTC
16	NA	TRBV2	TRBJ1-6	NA	CASTPRYPTYNSPLHF	TGTGCCAGCACCCCTAGATATCCCACCTATAATTCACCCCTCCACTTT
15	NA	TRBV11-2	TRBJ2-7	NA	CASSLGGQNSYEQYF	TGTGCCAGCAGCTTAGGAGGACAGAACTCCTACGAGCAGTACTTC
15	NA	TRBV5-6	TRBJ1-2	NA	CASSPEGTGIYGYTF	TGTGCCAGCAGCCCGGAGGGGACGGGGATCTATGGCTACACCTTC
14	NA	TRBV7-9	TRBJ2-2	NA	CASSLVSSTGELFF	TGTGCCAGCAGCTTAGTGTCTTCCACCGGGGAGCTGTTTTTT
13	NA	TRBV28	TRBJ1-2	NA	CASSSLVSYGYTF	TGTGCCAGCAGTTCCCTAGTCAGCTATGGCTACACCTTC
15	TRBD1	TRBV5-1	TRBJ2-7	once	CASSLGTGGSYEQYF	TGCGCCAGCAGCTTGGGGACAGGGGGTTCCTACGAGCAGTACTTC
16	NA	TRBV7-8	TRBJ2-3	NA	CASSLVASGIGDTQYF	TGTGCCAGCAGCTTAGTCGCCTCCGGGATTGGAGATACGCAGTATTTT
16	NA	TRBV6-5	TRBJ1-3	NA	CASSYSGASSGNTIYF	TGTGCCAGCAGTTACTCAGGGGCGTCCTCTGGAAACACCATATATTTT
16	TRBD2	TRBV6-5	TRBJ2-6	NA	CASSYRDYSGANVLTF	TGTGCCAGCAGTTACAGGGACTACTCTGGGGCCAACGTCCTGACTTTC
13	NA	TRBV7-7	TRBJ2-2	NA	CASSAVATGELFF	TGTGCTAGCAGCGCAGTAGCCACCGGGGAGCTGTTTTTT
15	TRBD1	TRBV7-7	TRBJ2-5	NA	CASSWTGALQETQYF	TGTGCTAGCAGCTGGACAGGGGCACTACAAGAGACCCAGTACTTC
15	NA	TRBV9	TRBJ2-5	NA	CASSVSTGQQETQYF	TGTGCCAGCAGCGTTTCTACAGGCCAACAAGAGACCCAGTACTTC
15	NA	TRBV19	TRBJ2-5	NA	CASSMRSEYQETQYF	TGTGCCAGTAGTATGAGGTCCGAGTACCAAGAGACCCAGTACTTC
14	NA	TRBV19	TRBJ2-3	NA	CASSWGGATDTQYF	TGTGCCAGCTCCTGGGGGGGGGCCACAGATACGCAGTATTTT
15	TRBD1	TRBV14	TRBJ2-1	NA	CASSQRDRYYNEQFF	TGTGCCAGCAGCCAACGGGACAGATATTACAATGAGCAGTTCTTC
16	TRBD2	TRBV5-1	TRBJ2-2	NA	CASSSKSGGATGELFF	TGCGCCAGCAGCTCAAAGAGCGGGGGGGCCACCGGGGAGCTGTTTTTT
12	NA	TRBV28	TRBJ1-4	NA	CASRGRREKLFF	TGTGCCAGCAGGGGCAGGCGTGAAAAACTGTTTTTT
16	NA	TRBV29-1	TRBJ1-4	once	CSVARQDLTTNEKLFF	TGCAGCGTTGCCCGACAGGATCTTACAACTAATGAAAAACTGTTTTTT
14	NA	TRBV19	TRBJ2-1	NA	CASSISGLYNEQFF	TGTGCCAGTAGTATTAGTGGACTCTACAATGAGCAGTTCTTC
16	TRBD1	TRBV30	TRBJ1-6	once	CAWSTTPGQGSSPLHF	TGTGCCTGGAGTACTACCCCGGGACAGGGGAGTTCACCCCTCCACTTT
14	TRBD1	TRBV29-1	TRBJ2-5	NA	CSVQRQGAEETQYF	TGCAGCGTTCAAAGACAGGGGGCGGAAGAGACCCAGTACTTC
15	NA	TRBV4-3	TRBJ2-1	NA	CASSQVPSSYNEQFF	TGCGCCAGCAGCCAAGTTCCCAGCTCCTACAATGAGCAGTTCTTC
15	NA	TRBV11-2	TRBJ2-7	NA	CASSLEVGAAYEQYF	TGTGCCAGCAGCTTAGAGGTGGGCGCAGCCTACGAGCAGTACTTC
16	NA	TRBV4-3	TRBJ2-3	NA	CASSPWIGSNTDTQYF	TGCGCCAGCAGCCCATGGATAGGGAGCAACACAGATACGCAGTATTTT
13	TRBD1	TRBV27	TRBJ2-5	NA	CASTQGDTGTQYF	TGTGCCAGCACTCAGGGGGATACCGGGACCCAGTACTTC
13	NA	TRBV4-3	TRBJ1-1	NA	CASSRADRPEAFF	TGCGCCAGCAGCCGGGCTGACAGGCCTGAAGCTTTCTTT
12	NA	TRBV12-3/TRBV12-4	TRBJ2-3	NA	CASSGSADTQYF	TGTGCCAGCAGCGGGAGCGCAGATACGCAGTATTTT
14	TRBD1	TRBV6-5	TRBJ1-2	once	CASSYVDRVEGYTF	TGTGCCAGCAGTTACGTCGACAGGGTAGAAGGCTACACCTTC
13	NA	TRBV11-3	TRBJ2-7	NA	CASSPDYREEQYF	TGTGCCAGCAGCCCCGACTACAGGGAAGAGCAGTACTTC
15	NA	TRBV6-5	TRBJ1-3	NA	CASRSTRGSGNTIYF	TGTGCCAGCAGGTCTACCCGGGGCTCTGGAAACACCATATATTTT
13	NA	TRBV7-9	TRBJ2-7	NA	CASSLQGVYEQYF	TGTGCCAGCAGCTTACAGGGCGTCTACGAGCAGTACTTC
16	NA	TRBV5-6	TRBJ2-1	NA	CASSLRVHYPYNEQFF	TGTGCCAGCAGCTTGCGGGTCCACTACCCCTACAATGAGCAGTTCTTC